The TCR beta chain under discussion was sequenced for a study of blood T cell repertoires in COVID-19. TCRdb's copy holds only in-frame clones and misses some; the assay was immunoSEQ multiplex PCR. The sample records some 200,000 clones, 88% being singletons. Germline CDR1 SGHKS, CDR2 YYEKEE (reference sequence). The V gene lost 1 base and the J gene lost 5 bases, with 12 bases spanning the gap. The CDR3 totals 14 residues. This study enrolled people aged about 18 to 100 from approximately 25 US geographic areas. Participants' own reports of clinical history determined their cohort assignment. Material for sequencing was PBMCs or T cells enriched from blood (not recorded which). The chain is built from TRBV5-5 and TRBJ1-1; D gene uncertain. The origin of this receptor is a woman in her twenties or thirties who had recovered from COVID-19. This CDR3 reads CASSLRPGGTEAFF. CDR3 coding DNA: TGTGCCAGCAGCTTGCGGCCAGGTGGGACTGAAGCTTTCTTT.